Reported below is one T cell receptor (beta chain). What it binds is not known. The sample belongs to a study of OX40 agonist ivuxolimab in advanced cancers. Findings of the study overall: Compared with others, partial responders at 0.1-3.0 mg/kg displayed clonal expansion among the lowest.

Blood sampling took place at baseline, cycle 4 day 1, and cycle 7 day 1. The CDR3 is made up of 13 amino acids. Per the germline V gene, CDR1 is MNHEY and CDR2 is SVGAGI. Trimming left V 2 bases short and J 5 bases short, with 6 bases between. The assay was immunoSEQ multiplex PCR, and TCRdb's table has in-frame clones only and misses some. Here the sample spans 65,000 to 95,000 clones, roughly 89% being singletons. The chain has TRBV6-5 and TRBJ2-2; D call uncertain. The TCR sequence derives from an adult with an advanced solid tumor such as melanoma, head and neck, liver or kidney cancer. The starting material was CD4+ or CD8+ T cells sorted from blood, obtained in a trial of the OX40 agonist ivuxolimab. CDR3: CASSYPYTGELFF. The CDR3 coding sequence is TGTGCCAGCAGTTACCCTTATACCGGGGAGCTGTTTTTT.